This T cell receptor beta chain originates from a study of T cell changes during pregnancy in multiple sclerosis. Libraries were prepared by immunoSEQ multiplex PCR; TCRdb keeps only in-frame clonotypes and omits some of them. Of about 68,000 clones in the sample, 90% to 95% were seen once. CDR1 MNHNS and CDR2 SASEGT come from the germline V gene. CDR3 length: 14 residues. The germline V and J ends were trimmed by 4 bases and 3 bases, with 9 bases remaining between them. V is TRBV6-1 and J is TRBJ2-2; TRBD1 might be the D (5 bases). This material consisted of peripheral blood, taken in the second trimester of pregnancy. This TCR was sampled from a female donor in good health, enrolled as a control in a pregnancy study. CDR3 amino acids: CASSGGADTGELFF. The CDR3 nucleotides are TGTGCCAGCAGTGGGGGCGCGGACACCGGGGAGCTGTTTTTT.